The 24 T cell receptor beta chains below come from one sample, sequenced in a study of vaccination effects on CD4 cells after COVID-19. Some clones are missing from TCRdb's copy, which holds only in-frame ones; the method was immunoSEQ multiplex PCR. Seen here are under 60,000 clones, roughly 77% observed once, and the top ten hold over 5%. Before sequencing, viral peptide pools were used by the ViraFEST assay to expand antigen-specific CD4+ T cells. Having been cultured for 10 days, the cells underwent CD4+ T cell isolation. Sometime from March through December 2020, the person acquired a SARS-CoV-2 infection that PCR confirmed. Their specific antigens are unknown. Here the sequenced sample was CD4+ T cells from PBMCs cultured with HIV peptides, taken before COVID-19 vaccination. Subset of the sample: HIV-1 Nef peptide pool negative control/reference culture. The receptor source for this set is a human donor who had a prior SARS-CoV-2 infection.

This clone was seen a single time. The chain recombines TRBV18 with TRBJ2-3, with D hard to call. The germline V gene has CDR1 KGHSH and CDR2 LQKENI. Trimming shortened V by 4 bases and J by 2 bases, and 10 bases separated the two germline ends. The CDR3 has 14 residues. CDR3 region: CASSRPQATDTQYF. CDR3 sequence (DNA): TGTGCCAGCTCACGTCCCCAGGCCACAGATACGCAGTATTTT.

The CDR3 nucleotides are TGTGCCAGTAGTACGGCCGACGGGCCCTTTGGCTACACCTTC. The encoded protein is CASSTADGPFGYTF. The chain has TRBV19 and TRBJ1-2; D ambiguous. The CDR3 sequence is 14 residues long. Germline CDR1 is LNHDA and CDR2 is SQIVND (reference sequence). The ends were cut back, 4 bases at V and 7 bases at J, with 16 bases in the middle.

CDR3 protein: CSASWTNQETQYF. The CDR3 DNA follows: TGCAGTGCCAGTTGGACAAATCAAGAGACCCAGTACTTC. This sequence joins TRBV20-1 and TRBJ2-5; D possibly corresponds to TRBD1 (5 bases). V was trimmed by 6 bases and J by 2 bases, leaving 13 bases between them. CDR1 and CDR2 from the germline V gene are DFQATT and SNEGSKA (reference sequence). CDR3 size: 13 residues.

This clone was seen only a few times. The CDR3 loop reads CASSPPTGGGYTF. DNA of the CDR3: TGTGCCAGCTCACCTCCCACGGGGGGTGGCTACACCTTC. The V call is TRBV18, the J call TRBJ1-2; the D gene is possibly TRBD1 (5 bases). V lost 3 bases, J lost 7 bases, and 12 bases lay in between. The CDR3 has 13 residues. CDR1 is KGHSH and CDR2 is LQKENI in the germline V gene.

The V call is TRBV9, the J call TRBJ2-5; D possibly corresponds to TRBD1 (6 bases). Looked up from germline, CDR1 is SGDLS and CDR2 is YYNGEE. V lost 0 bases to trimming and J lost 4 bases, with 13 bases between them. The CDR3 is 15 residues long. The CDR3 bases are TGTGCCAGCAGCGTAGACCAGGGGTCAGGAGAGACCCAGTACTTC. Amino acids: CASSVDQGSGETQYF.

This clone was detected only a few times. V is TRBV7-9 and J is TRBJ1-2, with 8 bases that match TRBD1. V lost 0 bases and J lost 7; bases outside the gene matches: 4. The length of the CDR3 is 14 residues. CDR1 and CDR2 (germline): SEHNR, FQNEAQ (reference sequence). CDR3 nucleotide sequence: TGTGCCAGCAGCTTAGCCTCAGGGGGCGGTGGCTACACCTTC. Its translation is CASSLASGGGGYTF.

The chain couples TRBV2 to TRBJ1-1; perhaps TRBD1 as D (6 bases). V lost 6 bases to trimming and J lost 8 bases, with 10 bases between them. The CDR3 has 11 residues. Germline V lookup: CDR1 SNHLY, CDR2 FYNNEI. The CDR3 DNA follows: TGTGCCAGCAGAGAGGACAGAGAAGCTTTCTTT. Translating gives CASREDREAFF.

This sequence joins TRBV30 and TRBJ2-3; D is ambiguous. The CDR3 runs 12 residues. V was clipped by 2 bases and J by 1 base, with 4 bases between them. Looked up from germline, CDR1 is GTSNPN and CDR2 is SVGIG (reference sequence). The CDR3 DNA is TGTGCCTGGAGTCCTGGCACAGATACGCAGTATTTT. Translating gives CAWSPGTDTQYF.

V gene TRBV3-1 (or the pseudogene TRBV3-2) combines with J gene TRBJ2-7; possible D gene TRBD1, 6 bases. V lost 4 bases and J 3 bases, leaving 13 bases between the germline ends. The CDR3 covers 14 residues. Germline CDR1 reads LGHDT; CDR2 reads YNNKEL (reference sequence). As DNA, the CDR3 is TGTGCCAGCAGCCGGGGGCAGGAGCTCTACGAGCAGTACTTC. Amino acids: CASSRGQELYEQYF.

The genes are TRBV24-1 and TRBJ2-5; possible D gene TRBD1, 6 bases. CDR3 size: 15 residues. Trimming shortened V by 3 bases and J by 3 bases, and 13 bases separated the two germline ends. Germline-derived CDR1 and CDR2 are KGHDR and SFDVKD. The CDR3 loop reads CATSDPRGTEETQYF. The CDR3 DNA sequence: TGTGCCACCAGTGATCCGAGGGGGACGGAAGAGACCCAGTACTTC.

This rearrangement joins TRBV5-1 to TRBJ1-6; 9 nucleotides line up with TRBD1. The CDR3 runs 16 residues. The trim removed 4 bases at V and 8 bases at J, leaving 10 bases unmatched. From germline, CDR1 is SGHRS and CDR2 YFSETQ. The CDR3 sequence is CASSTSSGTGYSPLHF. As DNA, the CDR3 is TGCGCCAGCAGCACCTCATCCGGGACAGGGTATTCACCCCTCCACTTT.

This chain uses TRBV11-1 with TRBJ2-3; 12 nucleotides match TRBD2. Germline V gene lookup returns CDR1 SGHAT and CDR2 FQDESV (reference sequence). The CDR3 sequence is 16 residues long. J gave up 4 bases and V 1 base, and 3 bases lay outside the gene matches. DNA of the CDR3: TGTGCCAGCAGCTTAGATCTAGCGGGGGGGCCAGATACGCAGTATTTT. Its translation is CASSLDLAGGPDTQYF.

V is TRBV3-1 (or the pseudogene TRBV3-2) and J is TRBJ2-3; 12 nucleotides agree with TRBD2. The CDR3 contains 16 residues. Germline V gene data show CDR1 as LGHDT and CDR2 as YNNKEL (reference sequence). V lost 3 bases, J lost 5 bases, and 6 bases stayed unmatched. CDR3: CASSQRLAGDVDTQYF. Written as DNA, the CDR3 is TGTGCCAGCAGCCAGAGACTAGCGGGGGATGTAGATACGCAGTATTTT.

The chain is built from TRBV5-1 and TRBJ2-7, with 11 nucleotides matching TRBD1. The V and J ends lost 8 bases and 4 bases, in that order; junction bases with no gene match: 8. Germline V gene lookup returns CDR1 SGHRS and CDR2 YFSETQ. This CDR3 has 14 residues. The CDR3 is CASETGTGGYEQYF. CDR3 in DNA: TGCGCCAGTGAGACCGGGACAGGGGGTTACGAGCAGTACTTC.

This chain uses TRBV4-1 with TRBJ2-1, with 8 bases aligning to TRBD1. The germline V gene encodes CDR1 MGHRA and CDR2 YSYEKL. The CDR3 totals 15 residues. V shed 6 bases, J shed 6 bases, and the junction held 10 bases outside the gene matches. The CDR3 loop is CASRETDRVSNEQFF. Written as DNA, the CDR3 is TGCGCCAGCAGGGAAACGGACAGGGTAAGCAATGAGCAGTTCTTC.

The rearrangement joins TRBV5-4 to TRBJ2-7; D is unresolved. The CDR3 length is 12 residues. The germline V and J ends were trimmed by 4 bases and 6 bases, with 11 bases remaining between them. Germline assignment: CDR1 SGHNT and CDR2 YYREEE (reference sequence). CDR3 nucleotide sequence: TGTGCCAGCAGCCTCCCGCGGTCCGAGCAGTACTTC. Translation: CASSLPRSEQYF.

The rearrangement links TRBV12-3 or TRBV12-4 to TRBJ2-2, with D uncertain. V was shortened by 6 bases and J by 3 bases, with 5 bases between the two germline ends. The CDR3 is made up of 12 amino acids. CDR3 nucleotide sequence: TGTGCCAGCAGGTACTACACCGGGGAGCTGTTTTTT. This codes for CASRYYTGELFF.

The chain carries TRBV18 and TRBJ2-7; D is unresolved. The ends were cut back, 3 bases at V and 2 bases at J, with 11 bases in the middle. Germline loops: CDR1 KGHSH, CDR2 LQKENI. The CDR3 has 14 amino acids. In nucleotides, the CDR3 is TGTGCCAGCTCACCCCACCCAGACACCTACGAGCAGTACTTC. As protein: CASSPHPDTYEQYF.

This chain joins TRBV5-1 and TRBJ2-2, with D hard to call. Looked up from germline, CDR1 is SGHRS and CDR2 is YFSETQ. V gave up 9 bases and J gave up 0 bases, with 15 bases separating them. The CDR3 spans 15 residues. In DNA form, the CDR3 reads TGCGCCACTTCGCGGACCGCCGCGAACACCGGGGAGCTGTTTTTT. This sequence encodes CATSRTAANTGELFF.

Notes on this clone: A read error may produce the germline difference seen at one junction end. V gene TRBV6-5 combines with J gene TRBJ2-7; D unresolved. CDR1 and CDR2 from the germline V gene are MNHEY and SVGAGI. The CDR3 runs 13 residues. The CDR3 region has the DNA TGTGCCAGCAGCCTTGGATCGTCCTTCGAGCAGTACTTC. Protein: CASSLGSSFEQYF.

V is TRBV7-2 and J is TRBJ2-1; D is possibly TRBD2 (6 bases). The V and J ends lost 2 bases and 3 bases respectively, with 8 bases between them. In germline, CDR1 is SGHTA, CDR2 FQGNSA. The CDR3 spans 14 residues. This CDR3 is CASSLLSGYNEQFF. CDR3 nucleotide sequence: TGTGCCAGCAGCTTACTTAGCGGCTACAATGAGCAGTTCTTC. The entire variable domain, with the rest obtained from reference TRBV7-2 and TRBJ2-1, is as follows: GAGVSQSPSNKVTEKGKDVELRCDPISGHTALYWYRQSLGQGLEFLIYFQGNSAPDKSGLPSDRFSAERTGGSVSTLTIQRTQQEDSAVYLCASSLLSGYNEQFFGPGTRLTVL.

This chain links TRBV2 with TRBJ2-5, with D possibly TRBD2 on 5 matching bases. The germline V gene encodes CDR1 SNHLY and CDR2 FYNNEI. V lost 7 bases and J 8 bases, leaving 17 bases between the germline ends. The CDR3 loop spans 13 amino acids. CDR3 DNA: TGTGCCAGCAATTTCGGGGTTCTCGGAACCCAGTACTTC. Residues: CASNFGVLGTQYF.

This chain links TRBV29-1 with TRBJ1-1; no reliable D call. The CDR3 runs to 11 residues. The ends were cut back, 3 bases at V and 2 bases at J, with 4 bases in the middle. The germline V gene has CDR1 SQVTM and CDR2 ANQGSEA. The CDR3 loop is CSVETNTEAFF. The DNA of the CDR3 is TGCAGCGTTGAGACCAACACTGAAGCTTTCTTT.

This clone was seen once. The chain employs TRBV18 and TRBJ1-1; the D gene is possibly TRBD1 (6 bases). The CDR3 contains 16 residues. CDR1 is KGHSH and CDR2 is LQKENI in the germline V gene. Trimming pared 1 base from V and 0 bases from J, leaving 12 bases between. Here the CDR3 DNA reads TGTGCCAGCTCACCACTAGGACAGACAATGAACACTGAAGCTTTCTTT. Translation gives CASSPLGQTMNTEAFF.